A selection of T cell receptor beta chains follows, all from one sample in a study of response to subunit inactivated influenza vaccine. TCRdb passed the RT-PCR reads through MiXCR, listing each CDR3 protein once. The sample consists of around 570,000 distinct CDR3 sequences, around 11% of them appearing once. These data were also filed under a second study, of T cells expressing NK-cell markers.

The specimen comprised PBMCs from blood, sampled on the day of vaccination. The source is a man aged 45-65 years who received an inactivated influenza vaccine. Both conserved end residues are part of each CDR3. The order of the fields is clone size, V gene, J gene, D gene, CDR3 protein, CDR3 DNA. A D gene is named only where the DNA matches it firmly. Not all rows give a size; the values are once, few, many and, for expanded clones, a class.

abundance: -; v_gene: TRBV12-3/TRBV12-4; j_gene: TRBJ1-2; d_gene: -; CDR3aa: CASSPSPGTFSGYTF; CDR3nt: TGTGCCAGCAGCCCGTCGCCCGGGACATTCTCTGGCTACACCTTC
abundance: -; v_gene: TRBV5-5; j_gene: TRBJ2-5; d_gene: TRBD1; CDR3aa: CASSLGTGPKETQYF; CDR3nt: TGTGCCAGCAGCTTGGGGACAGGGCCCAAAGAGACCCAGTACTTC
abundance: few; v_gene: TRBV6-2/TRBV6-3; j_gene: TRBJ2-3; d_gene: -; CDR3aa: CASSHLPGSTDTQYF; CDR3nt: TGTGCCAGCAGCCATCTACCGGGAAGCACAGATACGCAGTATTTT
abundance: few; v_gene: TRBV5-1; j_gene: TRBJ2-2; d_gene: -; CDR3aa: CASSSTGTRNTGELFF; CDR3nt: TGCGCCAGCAGCTCTACCGGGACGAGGAACACCGGGGAGCTGTTTTTT
abundance: -; v_gene: TRBV4-3; j_gene: TRBJ2-2; d_gene: TRBD1; CDR3aa: CASSQEYVAGGWTGELFF; CDR3nt: TGCGCCAGCAGCCAAGAATATGTGGCAGGGGGTTGGACCGGGGAGCTGTTTTTT
abundance: few; v_gene: TRBV4-3; j_gene: TRBJ2-7; d_gene: -; CDR3aa: CASSQDSGAGHDEQYF; CDR3nt: TGCGCCAGCAGCCAAGATTCTGGAGCGGGACACGACGAGCAGTACTTC
abundance: few; v_gene: TRBV5-1; j_gene: TRBJ2-3; d_gene: -; CDR3aa: CASSHPQLSTDTQYF; CDR3nt: TGCGCCAGCAGCCATCCCCAACTCAGCACAGATACGCAGTATTTT
abundance: few; v_gene: TRBV19; j_gene: TRBJ2-7; d_gene: -; CDR3aa: CASSTAGTHSYEQYF; CDR3nt: TGTGCCAGTAGTACGGCCGGGACTCACTCCTACGAGCAGTACTTC
abundance: few; v_gene: TRBV29-1; j_gene: TRBJ2-5; d_gene: -; CDR3aa: CSVGKGTQETQYF; CDR3nt: TGCAGCGTGGGGAAGGGTACGCAAGAGACCCAGTACTTC
abundance: -; v_gene: TRBV7-3; j_gene: TRBJ1-1; d_gene: -; CDR3aa: CASSSQAEGTEAFF; CDR3nt: TGTGCCAGCAGCTCACAGGCAGAAGGGACTGAAGCTTTCTTT
abundance: -; v_gene: TRBV3-1; j_gene: TRBJ1-1; d_gene: -; CDR3aa: CASSFKQGTDEAFF; CDR3nt: TGTGCCAGCAGCTTTAAACAGGGAACGGATGAAGCTTTCTTT
abundance: few; v_gene: TRBV20-1; j_gene: TRBJ2-2; d_gene: -; CDR3aa: CSASYGNTGELFF; CDR3nt: TGCAGTGCTAGTTACGGGAACACCGGGGAGCTGTTTTTT
abundance: -; v_gene: TRBV6-5; j_gene: TRBJ2-3; d_gene: -; CDR3aa: CASSYSIGVPTDTQYF; CDR3nt: TGTGCCAGCAGTTACTCGATTGGAGTCCCCACAGATACGCAGTATTTT
abundance: few; v_gene: TRBV5-1; j_gene: TRBJ2-7; d_gene: TRBD1; CDR3aa: CASSPGTEISYEQYF; CDR3nt: TGCGCCAGCAGCCCGGGGACAGAAATTTCCTACGAGCAGTACTTC
abundance: many; v_gene: TRBV3-1; j_gene: TRBJ1-6; d_gene: TRBD1; CDR3aa: CASSQGQGPFSPLHF; CDR3nt: TGTGCCAGCAGCCAAGGACAGGGGCCGTTCTCACCCCTCCACTTT
abundance: few; v_gene: TRBV20-1; j_gene: TRBJ2-5; d_gene: -; CDR3aa: CSASGQGETQYF; CDR3nt: TGCAGTGCTAGTGGCCAGGGAGAGACCCAGTACTTC
abundance: -; v_gene: TRBV20-1; j_gene: TRBJ2-1; d_gene: TRBD1; CDR3aa: CSARDPLDRQNEQFF; CDR3nt: TGCAGTGCTAGAGATCCCCTGGACAGGCAGAATGAGCAGTTCTTC
abundance: few; v_gene: TRBV5-1; j_gene: TRBJ2-2; d_gene: -; CDR3aa: CASTPGETGELFF; CDR3nt: TGCGCCAGCACCCCGGGAGAAACCGGGGAGCTGTTTTTT
abundance: many; v_gene: TRBV4-1; j_gene: TRBJ1-1; d_gene: TRBD1; CDR3aa: CASSQGGLGTAITEAFF; CDR3nt: TGCGCCAGCAGCCAAGGGGGGCTAGGGACAGCAATCACTGAAGCTTTCTTT
abundance: many; v_gene: TRBV20-1; j_gene: TRBJ2-3; d_gene: -; CDR3aa: CSANGQPLSRTDTQYF; CDR3nt: TGCAGTGCAAATGGACAGCCTCTATCCCGCACAGATACGCAGTATTTT
abundance: few; v_gene: TRBV12-3/TRBV12-4; j_gene: TRBJ2-4; d_gene: -; CDR3aa: CASSSVYIQYF; CDR3nt: TGTGCCAGCAGTTCTGTCTACATTCAGTACTTC
abundance: few; v_gene: TRBV12-3/TRBV12-4; j_gene: TRBJ1-2; d_gene: TRBD1; CDR3aa: CASSLVHRQGGYTF; CDR3nt: TGTGCCAGCAGTTTAGTACATCGACAGGGAGGCTACACCTTC
abundance: -; v_gene: TRBV5-1; j_gene: TRBJ2-3; d_gene: TRBD2; CDR3aa: CASSTELAGGPTDTQYF; CDR3nt: TGCGCCAGCAGCACCGAACTAGCGGGGGGCCCCACAGATACGCAGTATTTT
abundance: few; v_gene: TRBV28; j_gene: TRBJ2-3; d_gene: -; CDR3aa: CASSPRHWSTDTQYF; CDR3nt: TGTGCCAGCAGCCCCCGCCATTGGAGCACAGATACGCAGTATTTT
abundance: many; v_gene: TRBV6-1; j_gene: TRBJ1-4; d_gene: -; CDR3aa: CARADEKLFF; CDR3nt: TGTGCCAGGGCGGATGAAAAACTGTTTTTT
abundance: -; v_gene: TRBV11-3; j_gene: TRBJ2-1; d_gene: TRBD2; CDR3aa: CASSSNSGGSYNEQFF; CDR3nt: TGTGCCAGCAGCTCAAATAGCGGGGGCTCCTACAATGAGCAGTTCTTC
abundance: -; v_gene: TRBV7-8; j_gene: TRBJ2-1; d_gene: -; CDR3aa: CASSFNPYSYNEQFF; CDR3nt: TGTGCCAGCAGCTTCAATCCGTACTCCTACAATGAGCAGTTCTTC
abundance: many; v_gene: TRBV5-1; j_gene: TRBJ2-7; d_gene: -; CDR3aa: CASNLDSGPYEQYF; CDR3nt: TGCGCCAGCAACCTCGATAGCGGACCCTACGAGCAGTACTTC
abundance: -; v_gene: TRBV23-1; j_gene: TRBJ2-7; d_gene: -; CDR3aa: CASNGRTYEQYF; CDR3nt: TGCGCCAGCAACGGTAGGACCTACGAGCAGTACTTC
abundance: -; v_gene: TRBV24-1; j_gene: TRBJ2-1; d_gene: -; CDR3aa: CATSHASGRVEKQFF; CDR3nt: TGTGCCACCAGTCATGCGAGCGGCCGCGTCGAGAAGCAGTTCTTC
abundance: few; v_gene: TRBV6-2/TRBV6-3; j_gene: TRBJ2-7; d_gene: TRBD1; CDR3aa: CASSYSRPRDRNYEQYF; CDR3nt: TGTGCCAGCAGTTACTCAAGACCCCGGGACAGGAACTACGAGCAGTACTTC
abundance: few; v_gene: TRBV6-1; j_gene: TRBJ1-2; d_gene: TRBD1; CDR3aa: CASSHRQGSDYTF; CDR3nt: TGTGCCAGCAGTCATAGACAGGGTTCGGACTACACCTTC
abundance: few; v_gene: TRBV7-2; j_gene: TRBJ2-1; d_gene: -; CDR3aa: CASSYIARSSYNEQFF; CDR3nt: TGTGCCAGCAGCTACATAGCGCGTAGCTCCTACAATGAGCAGTTCTTC
abundance: many; v_gene: TRBV5-1; j_gene: TRBJ2-5; d_gene: -; CDR3aa: CASSFSGAETQYF; CDR3nt: TGCGCCAGCAGCTTCTCAGGGGCCGAGACCCAGTACTTC
abundance: many; v_gene: TRBV20-1; j_gene: TRBJ2-3; d_gene: -; CDR3aa: CSARDRRAQYF; CDR3nt: TGCAGTGCTAGAGATAGGCGGGCCCAGTATTTT
abundance: -; v_gene: TRBV20-1; j_gene: TRBJ2-1; d_gene: -; CDR3aa: CSAREMGPDYNEQFF; CDR3nt: TGCAGTGCGAGGGAAATGGGACCTGACTACAATGAGCAGTTCTTC
abundance: -; v_gene: TRBV28; j_gene: TRBJ2-5; d_gene: TRBD1; CDR3aa: CASSTRDRGMVKETQYF; CDR3nt: TGTGCCAGCAGTACCCGGGACAGGGGAATGGTAAAAGAGACCCAGTACTTC
abundance: few; v_gene: TRBV21-1; j_gene: TRBJ2-7; d_gene: -; CDR3aa: CASSKKAQGRIPYEQYF; CDR3nt: TGTGCCAGCAGCAAAAAAGCCCAGGGTAGAATCCCCTACGAGCAGTACTTC
abundance: -; v_gene: TRBV11-2; j_gene: TRBJ2-7; d_gene: TRBD1; CDR3aa: CASSLRFPGQGDIEQYF; CDR3nt: TGTGCCAGCAGCTTAAGGTTTCCGGGACAGGGGGACATAGAGCAGTACTTC
abundance: few; v_gene: TRBV19; j_gene: TRBJ2-1; d_gene: TRBD1; CDR3aa: CASSSRTGIHNEQFF; CDR3nt: TGTGCCAGTAGTAGTAGGACAGGCATCCACAATGAGCAGTTCTTC
abundance: -; v_gene: TRBV28; j_gene: TRBJ1-1; d_gene: -; CDR3aa: CASSLLRIMNTEAFF; CDR3nt: TGTGCCAGCAGTTTATTGCGGATTATGAACACTGAAGCTTTCTTT